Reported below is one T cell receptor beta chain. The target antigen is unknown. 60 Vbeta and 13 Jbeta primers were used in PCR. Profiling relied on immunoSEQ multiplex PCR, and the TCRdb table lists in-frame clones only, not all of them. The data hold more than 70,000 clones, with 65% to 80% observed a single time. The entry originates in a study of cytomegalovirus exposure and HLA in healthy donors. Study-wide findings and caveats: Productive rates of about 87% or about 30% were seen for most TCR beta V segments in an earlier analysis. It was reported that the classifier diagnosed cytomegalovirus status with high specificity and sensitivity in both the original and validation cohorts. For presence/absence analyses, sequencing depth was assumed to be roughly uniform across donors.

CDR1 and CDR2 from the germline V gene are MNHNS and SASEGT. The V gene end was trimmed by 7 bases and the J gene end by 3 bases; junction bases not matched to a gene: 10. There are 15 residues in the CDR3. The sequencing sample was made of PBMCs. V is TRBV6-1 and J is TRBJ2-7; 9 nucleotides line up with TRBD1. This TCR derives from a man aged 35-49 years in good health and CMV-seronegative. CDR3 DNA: TGTGCCAGCAAGGTAGACAGGGGGTTACGCTACGAGCAGTACTTC. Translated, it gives CASKVDRGLRYEQYF.